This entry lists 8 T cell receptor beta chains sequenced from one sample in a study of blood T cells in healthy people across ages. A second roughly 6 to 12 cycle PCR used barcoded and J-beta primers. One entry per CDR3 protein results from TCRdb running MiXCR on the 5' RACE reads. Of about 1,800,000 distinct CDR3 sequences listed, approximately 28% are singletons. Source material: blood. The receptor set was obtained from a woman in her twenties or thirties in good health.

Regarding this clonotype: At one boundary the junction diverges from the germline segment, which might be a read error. CDR3 residues: CSVRKGGYYEQYF. In nucleotides, the CDR3 is TGCAGTGTTAGAAAAGGGGGTTACTACGAGCAGTACTTC. The chain carries TRBV20-1 and TRBJ2-4, with D possibly being TRBD1 (6 bases). The assigned J gene may be wrong: the sequence end matches TRBJ2-7 better. The CDR3 covers 13 residues. Germline V gene lookup returns CDR1 DFQATT and CDR2 SNEGSKA (reference sequence).

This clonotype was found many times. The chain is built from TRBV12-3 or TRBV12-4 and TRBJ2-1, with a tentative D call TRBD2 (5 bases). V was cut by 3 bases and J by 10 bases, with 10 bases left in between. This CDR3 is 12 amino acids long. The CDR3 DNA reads TGTGCCAGCAGTTTCGGTGAGGGAGAGCAGTTCTTC. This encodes CASSFGEGEQFF.

CDR3 in amino acids: CASSFQRSSYEQYF. The CDR3 nucleotides read TGTGCCAGCAGCTTTCAGCGAAGCTCCTACGAGCAGTACTTC. This chain uses TRBV7-9 with TRBJ2-7; D is uncertain. Trimming removed 3 bases at V and 0 bases at J, with 9 bases between. This CDR3 region has 14 residues. The germline V gene encodes CDR1 SEHNR and CDR2 FQNEAQ (reference sequence).

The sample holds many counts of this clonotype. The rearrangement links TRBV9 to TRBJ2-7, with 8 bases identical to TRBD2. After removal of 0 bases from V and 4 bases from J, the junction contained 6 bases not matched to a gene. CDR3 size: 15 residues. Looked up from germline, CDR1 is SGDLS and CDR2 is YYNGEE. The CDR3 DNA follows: TGTGCCAGCAGCGTAGGAGGCGGGGGGATGTACGAGCAGTACTTC. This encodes CASSVGGGGMYEQYF.

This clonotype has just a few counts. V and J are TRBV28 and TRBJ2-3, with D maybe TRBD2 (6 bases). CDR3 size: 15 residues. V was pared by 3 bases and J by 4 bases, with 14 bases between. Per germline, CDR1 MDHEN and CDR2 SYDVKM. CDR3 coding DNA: TGTGCCAGCAGTTTGTGGGCTAGCGCGGCAGATACGCAGTATTTT. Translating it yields CASSLWASAADTQYF.

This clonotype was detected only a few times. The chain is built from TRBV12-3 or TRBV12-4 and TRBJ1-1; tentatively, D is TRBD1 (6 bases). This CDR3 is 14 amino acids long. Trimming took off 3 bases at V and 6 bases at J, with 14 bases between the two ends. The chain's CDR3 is CASSFTEGGSEAFF. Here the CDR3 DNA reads TGTGCCAGCAGTTTTACCGAAGGGGGGTCTGAAGCTTTCTTT.

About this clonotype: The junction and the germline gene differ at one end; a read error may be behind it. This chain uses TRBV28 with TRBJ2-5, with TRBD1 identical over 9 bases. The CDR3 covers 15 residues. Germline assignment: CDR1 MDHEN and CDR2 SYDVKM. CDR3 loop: CAGRVRDREFRGQYF. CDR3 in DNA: TGTGCCGGCAGGGTCCGGGACAGGGAATTCCGCGGGCAGTACTTC. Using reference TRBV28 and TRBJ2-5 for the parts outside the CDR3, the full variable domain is DVKVTQSSRYLVKRTGEKVFLECVQDMDHENMFWYRQDPGLGLRLIYFSYDVKMKEKGDIPEGYSVSREKKERFSLILESASTNQTSMYLCAGRVRDREFRGQYFGPGTRLLVL.

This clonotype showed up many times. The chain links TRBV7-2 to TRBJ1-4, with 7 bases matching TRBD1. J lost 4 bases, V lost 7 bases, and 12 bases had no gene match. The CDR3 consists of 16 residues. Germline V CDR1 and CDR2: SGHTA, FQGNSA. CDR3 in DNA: TGTGCCAGCATCAATTATCGACAGGGCCTTAATGAAAAACTGTTTTTT. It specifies CASINYRQGLNEKLFF.